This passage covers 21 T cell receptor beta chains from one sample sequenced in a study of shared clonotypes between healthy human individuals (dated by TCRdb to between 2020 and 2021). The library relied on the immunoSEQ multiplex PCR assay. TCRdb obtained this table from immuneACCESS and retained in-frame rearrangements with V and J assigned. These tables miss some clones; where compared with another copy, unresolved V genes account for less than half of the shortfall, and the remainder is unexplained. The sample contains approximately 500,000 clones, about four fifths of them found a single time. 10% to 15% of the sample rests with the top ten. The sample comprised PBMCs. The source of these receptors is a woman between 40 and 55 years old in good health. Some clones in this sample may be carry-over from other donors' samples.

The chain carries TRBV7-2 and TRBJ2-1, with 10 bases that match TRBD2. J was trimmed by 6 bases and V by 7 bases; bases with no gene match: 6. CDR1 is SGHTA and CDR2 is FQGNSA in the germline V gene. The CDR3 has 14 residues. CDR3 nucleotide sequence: TGTGCCAGCACCAATCCTAGCGGGAGCAATGAGCAGTTCTTC. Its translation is CASTNPSGSNEQFF.

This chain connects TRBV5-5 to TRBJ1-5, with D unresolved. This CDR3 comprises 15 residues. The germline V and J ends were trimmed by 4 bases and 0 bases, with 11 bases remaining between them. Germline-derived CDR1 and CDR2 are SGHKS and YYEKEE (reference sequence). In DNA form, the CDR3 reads TGTGCCAGCAGCCCGACGGCCCGTAGCAATCAGCCCCAGCATTTT. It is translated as CASSPTARSNQPQHF.

The chain's CDR3 is CASRRAATGELFF. For the CDR3, the DNA is TGTGCCAGCAGGCGGGCGGCCACCGGGGAGCTGTTTTTT. The chain has TRBV28 and TRBJ2-2, with D perhaps matching TRBD2 (5 bases). The CDR3 contains 13 residues. Germline assignment: CDR1 MDHEN and CDR2 SYDVKM. Deletions cut 6 bases from V and 4 bases from J, with 9 bases between.

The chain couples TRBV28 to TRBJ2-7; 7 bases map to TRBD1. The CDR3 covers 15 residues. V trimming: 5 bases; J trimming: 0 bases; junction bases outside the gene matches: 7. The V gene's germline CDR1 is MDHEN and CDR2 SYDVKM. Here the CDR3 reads CASSPGTAFSYEQYF. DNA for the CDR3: TGTGCCAGCAGTCCCGGGACAGCCTTCTCCTACGAGCAGTACTTC. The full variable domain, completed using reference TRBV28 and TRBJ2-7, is DVKVTQSSRYLVKRTGEKVFLECVQDMDHENMFWYRQDPGLGLRLIYFSYDVKMKEKGDIPEGYSVSREKKERFSLILESASTNQTSMYLCASSPGTAFSYEQYFGPGTRLTVT.

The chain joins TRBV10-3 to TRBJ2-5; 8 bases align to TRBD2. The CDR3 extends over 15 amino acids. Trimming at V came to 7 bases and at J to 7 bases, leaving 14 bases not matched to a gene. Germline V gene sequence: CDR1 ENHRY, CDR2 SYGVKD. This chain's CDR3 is CAIKGDGRAFGTQYF. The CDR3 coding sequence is TGTGCCATCAAAGGGGACGGGAGGGCCTTCGGGACCCAGTACTTC.

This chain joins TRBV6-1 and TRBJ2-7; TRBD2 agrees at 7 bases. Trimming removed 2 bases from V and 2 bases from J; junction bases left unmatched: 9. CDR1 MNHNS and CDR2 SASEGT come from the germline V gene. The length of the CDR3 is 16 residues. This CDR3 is CASSESPGGLTYEQYF. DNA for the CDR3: TGTGCCAGCAGTGAATCGCCGGGAGGCTTAACCTACGAGCAGTACTTC.

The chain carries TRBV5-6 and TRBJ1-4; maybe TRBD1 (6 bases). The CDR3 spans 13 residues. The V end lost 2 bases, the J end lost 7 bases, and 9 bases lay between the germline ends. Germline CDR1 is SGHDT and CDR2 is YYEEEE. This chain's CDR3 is CASSLQGLEKLFF. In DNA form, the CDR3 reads TGTGCCAGCAGCTTACAGGGACTTGAAAAACTGTTTTTT.

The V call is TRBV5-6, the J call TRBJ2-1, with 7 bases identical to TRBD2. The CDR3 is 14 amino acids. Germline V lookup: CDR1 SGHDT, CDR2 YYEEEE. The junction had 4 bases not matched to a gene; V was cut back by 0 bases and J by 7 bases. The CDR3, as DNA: TGTGCCAGCAGCTTGGGCGGGGGTATAAATGAGCAGTTCTTC. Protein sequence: CASSLGGGINEQFF. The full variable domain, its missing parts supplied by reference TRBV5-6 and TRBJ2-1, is DAGVTQSPTHLIKTRGQQVTLRCSPKSGHDTVSWYQQALGQGPQFIFQYYEEEERQRGNFPDRFSGHQFPNYSSELNVNALLLGDSALYLCASSLGGGINEQFFGPGTRLTVL.

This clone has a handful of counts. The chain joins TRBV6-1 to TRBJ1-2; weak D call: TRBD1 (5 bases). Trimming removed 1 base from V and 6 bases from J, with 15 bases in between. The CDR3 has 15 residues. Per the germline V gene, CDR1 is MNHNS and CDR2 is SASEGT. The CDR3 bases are TGTGCCAGCAGTGAAGTTGGGGGGTACGATCATGGCTACACCTTC. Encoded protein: CASSEVGGYDHGYTF.

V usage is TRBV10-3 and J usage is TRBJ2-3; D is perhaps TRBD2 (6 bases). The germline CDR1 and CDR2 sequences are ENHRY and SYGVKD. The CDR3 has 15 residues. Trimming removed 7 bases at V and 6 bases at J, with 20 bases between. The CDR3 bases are TGTGCCATCATGAGGGATACTAGCTCCCCCGATACGCAGTATTTT. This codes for CAIMRDTSSPDTQYF.

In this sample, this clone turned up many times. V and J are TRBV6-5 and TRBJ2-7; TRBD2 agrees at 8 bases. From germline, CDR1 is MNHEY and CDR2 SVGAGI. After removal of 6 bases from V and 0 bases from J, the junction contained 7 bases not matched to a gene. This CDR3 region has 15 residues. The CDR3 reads CASRESGRVSYEQYF. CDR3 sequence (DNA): TGTGCCAGCAGAGAAAGCGGGAGAGTCTCCTACGAGCAGTACTTC.

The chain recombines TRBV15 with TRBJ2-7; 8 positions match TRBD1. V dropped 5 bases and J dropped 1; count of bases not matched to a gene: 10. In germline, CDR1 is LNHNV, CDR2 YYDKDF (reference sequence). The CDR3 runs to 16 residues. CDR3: CATSAERQGLSYEQYF. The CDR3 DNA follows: TGTGCCACCAGCGCGGAAAGACAGGGGCTTTCCTACGAGCAGTACTTC.

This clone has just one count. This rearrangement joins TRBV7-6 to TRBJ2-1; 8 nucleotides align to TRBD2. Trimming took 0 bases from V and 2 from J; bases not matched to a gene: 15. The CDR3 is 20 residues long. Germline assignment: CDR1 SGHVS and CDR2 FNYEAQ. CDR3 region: CASSLARSSGPGWAYNEQFF. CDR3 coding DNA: TGTGCCAGCAGCTTAGCGAGGTCTAGCGGGCCGGGATGGGCCTACAATGAGCAGTTCTTC.

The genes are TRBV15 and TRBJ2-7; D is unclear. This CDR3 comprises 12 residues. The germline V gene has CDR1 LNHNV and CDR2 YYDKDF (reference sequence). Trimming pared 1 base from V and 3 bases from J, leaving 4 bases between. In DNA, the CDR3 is TGTGCCACCAGCAGAGGATACTACGAGCAGTACTTC. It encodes CATSRGYYEQYF.

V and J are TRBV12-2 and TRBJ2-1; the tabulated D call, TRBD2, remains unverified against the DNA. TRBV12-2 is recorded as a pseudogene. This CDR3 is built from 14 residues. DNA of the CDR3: TGTGCGAGGCTAGCTGAGAGCTCCTACAATGAGCAGTTCTTC. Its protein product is CARLAESSYNEQFF.

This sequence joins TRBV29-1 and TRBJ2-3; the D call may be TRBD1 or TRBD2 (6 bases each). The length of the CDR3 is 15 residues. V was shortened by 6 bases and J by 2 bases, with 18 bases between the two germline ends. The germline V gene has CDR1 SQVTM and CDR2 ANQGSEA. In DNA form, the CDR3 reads TGCAGCGTATGGGACACTGGGGGGATCACAGATACGCAGTATTTT. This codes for CSVWDTGGITDTQYF.

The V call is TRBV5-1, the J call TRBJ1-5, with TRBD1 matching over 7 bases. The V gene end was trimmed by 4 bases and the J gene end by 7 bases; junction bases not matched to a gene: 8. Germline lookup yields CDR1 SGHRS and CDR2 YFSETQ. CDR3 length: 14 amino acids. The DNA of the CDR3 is TGCGCCAGCAGCGTAGGGACAGTGGGACAGCCCCAGCATTTT. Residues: CASSVGTVGQPQHF.

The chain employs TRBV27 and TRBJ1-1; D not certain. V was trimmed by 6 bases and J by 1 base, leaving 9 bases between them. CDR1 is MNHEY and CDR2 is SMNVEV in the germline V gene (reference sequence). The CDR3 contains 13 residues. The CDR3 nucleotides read TGTGCCAGCAGCTACCACAGGAACACTGAAGCTTTCTTT. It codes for CASSYHRNTEAFF.

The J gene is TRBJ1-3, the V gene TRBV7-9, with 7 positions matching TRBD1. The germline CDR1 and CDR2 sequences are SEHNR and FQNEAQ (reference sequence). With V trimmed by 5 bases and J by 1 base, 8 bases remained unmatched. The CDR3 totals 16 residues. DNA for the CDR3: TGTGCCAGCAGCCCCCCCTCGACAGGGTCTGGAAACACCATATATTTT. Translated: CASSPPSTGSGNTIYF.

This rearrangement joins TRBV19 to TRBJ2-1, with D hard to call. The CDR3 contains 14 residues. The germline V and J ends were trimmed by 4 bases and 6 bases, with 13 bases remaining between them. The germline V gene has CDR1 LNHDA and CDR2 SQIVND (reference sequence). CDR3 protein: CASSSPPDTNEQFF. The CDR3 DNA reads TGTGCCAGTAGTAGCCCCCCAGACACCAATGAGCAGTTCTTC.

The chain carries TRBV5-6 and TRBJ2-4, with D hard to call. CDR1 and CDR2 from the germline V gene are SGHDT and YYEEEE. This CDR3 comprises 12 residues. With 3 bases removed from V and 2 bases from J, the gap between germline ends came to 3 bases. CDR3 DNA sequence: TGTGCCAGCAGCTCACCCAAAAACATTCAGTACTTC. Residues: CASSSPKNIQYF. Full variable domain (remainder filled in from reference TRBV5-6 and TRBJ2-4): DAGVTQSPTHLIKTRGQQVTLRCSPKSGHDTVSWYQQALGQGPQFIFQYYEEEERQRGNFPDRFSGHQFPNYSSELNVNALLLGDSALYLCASSSPKNIQYFGAGTRLSVL.